The 24 T cell receptor beta chains below were found in one sample sequenced in a study of cytomegalovirus exposure and HLA in healthy donors. Vbeta (60) and Jbeta (13) primers were used in the PCR. Generated by immunoSEQ multiplex PCR, the TCRdb table keeps only in-frame clones and is missing some. The sample shows about 150,000 clones, 80% to 85% of them seen only once. The sample consisted of PBMCs. These receptor sequences come from a male donor in good health and CMV-seronegative.

The chain uses TRBV7-8 and TRBJ1-6; D is uncertain. This CDR3 is built from 18 residues. V lost 0 bases to trimming and J lost 2 bases, with 14 bases between them. Germline CDR1 SGHVS, CDR2 FQNEAQ. CDR3 amino acids: CASSLAYGVITYNSPLHF. For the CDR3, the DNA is TGTGCCAGCAGCTTAGCGTACGGGGTCATAACCTATAATTCACCCCTCCACTTT.

The rearrangement links TRBV5-1 to TRBJ2-3; 11 nucleotides align to TRBD2. Trimming removed 4 bases from V and 1 base from J; junction bases left unmatched: 5. CDR1 SGHRS and CDR2 YFSETQ come from the germline V gene. The CDR3 totals 16 residues. For the CDR3, the DNA is TGCGCCAGCAGCATAGGACTAGCGGGTCGCACAGATACGCAGTATTTT. It codes for CASSIGLAGRTDTQYF.

V gene TRBV10-3 combines with J gene TRBJ2-3, with 7 nucleotides matching TRBD1. The CDR3 has 13 amino acids. Germline loops: CDR1 ENHRY, CDR2 SYGVKD. Trimming at V came to 10 bases and at J to 0 bases, leaving 4 bases not matched to a gene. The CDR3 sequence: CANSDRSTDTQYF. CDR3 nucleotide sequence: TGTGCCAACTCGGACAGGAGCACAGATACGCAGTATTTT.

This clone appeared a single time. The chain has TRBV5-4 and TRBJ2-1, with D possibly being TRBD2 (6 bases). V lost 2 bases to trimming and J lost 2 bases, with 11 bases between them. Germline CDR1 SGHNT, CDR2 YYREEE (reference sequence). The CDR3 length is 15 residues. CDR3 DNA: TGTGCCAGCAGCTTTGGAGGGACCGCCTACAATGAGCAGTTCTTC. It yields the protein CASSFGGTAYNEQFF.

This clone was seen more than once but under ten times. This chain links TRBV5-4 with TRBJ2-7; TRBD1 matches 7 bases. The CDR3 is 14 residues long. Germline CDR1 and CDR2: SGHNT and YYREEE (reference sequence). V lost 4 bases, J lost 0 bases, and 4 bases stayed unmatched. CDR3 amino acids: CASSADRNSYEQYF. In DNA form, the CDR3 reads TGTGCCAGCAGCGCGGACAGGAACTCCTACGAGCAGTACTTC.

The V and J genes are TRBV4-1 and TRBJ2-3; TRBD1 matches 7 bases. J lost 1 base, V lost 4 bases, and 11 bases had no gene match. In germline, CDR1 is MGHRA, CDR2 YSYEKL. The CDR3 sequence is 17 residues long. CDR3: CASSLGVSGGGTDTQYF. The DNA for the CDR3 is TGCGCCAGCAGCCTAGGGGTTTCAGGGGGAGGCACAGATACGCAGTATTTT.

CDR3 in DNA: TGCGCCAGCAGCGAGAAGGGGATACTGGACAATGAGCAGTTCTTC. It codes for CASSEKGILDNEQFF. The chain carries TRBV5-1 and TRBJ2-1; a possible D gene is TRBD1 (5 bases). The CDR3 totals 15 residues. Trimming removed 4 bases from V and 5 bases from J, with 16 bases in between. Germline lookup yields CDR1 SGHRS and CDR2 YFSETQ.

This clone occurred a few times. CDR3 DNA sequence: TGCGCCAGCGCGGAGAGCGTTGAGCAGTTCTTC. As protein: CASAESVEQFF. This chain connects TRBV10-1 to TRBJ2-1; D remains ambiguous. V lost 8 bases and J 9 bases, leaving 11 bases between the germline ends. From germline, CDR1 is WNHNN and CDR2 SYGVQD (reference sequence). CDR3 length: 11 amino acids.

The chain is built from TRBV2 and TRBJ1-2, with a possible D match to TRBD1 (6 bases). V lost 6 bases to trimming and J lost 7 bases, with 12 bases between them. CDR1 is SNHLY, CDR2 FYNNEI, per germline. The CDR3 length is 12 residues. The CDR3 sequence: CASSATGPGYTF. CDR3 DNA sequence: TGTGCCAGCAGCGCTACAGGGCCTGGCTACACCTTC. Drawing the rest from reference TRBV2 and TRBJ1-2, the complete variable domain is EPEVTQTPSHQVTQMGQEVILRCVPISNHLYFYWYRQILGQKVEFLVSFYNNEISEKSEIFDDQFSVERPDGSNFTLKIRSTKLEDSAMYFCASSATGPGYTFGSGTRLTVV.

This clone was observed a single time. The chain has TRBV6-4 and TRBJ1-3, with a tentative D call TRBD1 (5 bases). The CDR3 has 19 residues. Germline values: CDR1 MRHNA, CDR2 SNTAGT. V was cut by 0 bases and J by 0 bases, with 18 bases left in between. The CDR3 sequence: CASSDSSRGTASSGNTIYF. DNA for the CDR3: TGTGCCAGCAGTGACTCGAGTCGGGGGACTGCAAGCTCTGGAAACACCATATATTTT.

Ten or more counts support this clone. The rearrangement links TRBV7-9 to TRBJ1-1; no definite D call. This CDR3 has 16 residues. Deletions cut 5 bases from V and 8 bases from J, with 24 bases between. Germline V gene data show CDR1 as SEHNR and CDR2 as FQNEAQ (reference sequence). This CDR3 reads CASSRSLSHSFPEAFF. The DNA for the CDR3 is TGTGCCAGCAGCCGGTCGCTGTCCCACTCGTTCCCCGAAGCTTTCTTT.

Here the CDR3 reads CSARGFETQYF. For the CDR3, the DNA is TGCAGCGCCAGGGGGTTTGAGACCCAGTACTTC. The rearrangement links TRBV29-1 to TRBJ2-5; 7 bases map to TRBD1. Trimming at V came to 7 bases and at J to 5 bases, leaving 4 bases not matched to a gene. Germline assignment: CDR1 SQVTM and CDR2 ANQGSEA. CDR3 length equals 11 residues.

The DNA for the CDR3 is TGTGCCAGCAGCTTGTTTAGCGGGGGGGCTGCAGATACGCAGTATTTT. This gives the protein CASSLFSGGAADTQYF. The V call is TRBV5-4, the J call TRBJ2-3, with 11 bases matching TRBD2. CDR3 length equals 16 residues. Germline V CDR1 and CDR2: SGHNT, YYREEE (reference sequence). J gave up 4 bases and V 1 base, and 5 bases lay outside the gene matches.

The chain recombines TRBV9 with TRBJ2-7, with 8 bases lining up with TRBD2. This CDR3 region has 14 residues. Germline V gives CDR1 SGDLS, CDR2 YYNGEE. After removal of 2 bases from V and 2 bases from J, the junction contained 3 bases not matched to a gene. DNA for the CDR3: TGTGCCAGCAGCGTTCAGGGACTAGCCTACGAGCAGTACTTC. The encoded protein is CASSVQGLAYEQYF.

CDR3 nucleotides: TGTGCCAGCAGCTTAGGCCTTAAACAGGGCGCGCGGGCTAATGAAAAACTGTTTTTT. It specifies CASSLGLKQGARANEKLFF. The gene calls are TRBV7-6 and TRBJ1-4, with a tentative D call TRBD1 (6 bases). The length of the CDR3 is 19 residues. Trimming removed 1 base from V and 3 bases from J, with 21 bases in between. Germline CDR1 SGHVS, CDR2 FNYEAQ.

This chain links TRBV10-2 with TRBJ1-2; TRBD1 agrees at 9 bases. This CDR3 has 14 amino acids. The V segment lost 6 bases and the J segment 4 bases; nucleotides outside the gene matches: 6. Per the germline V gene, CDR1 is WSHSY and CDR2 is SAAADI. The CDR3 is CASSTGTGIYGYTF. CDR3 in DNA: TGCGCCAGCAGCACCGGGACAGGGATCTATGGCTACACCTTC.

This chain links TRBV21-1 with TRBJ2-1; the table's TRBD1 call for D was not verified on the DNA. TRBV21-1 is assigned pseudogene status. The CDR3 sequence is 16 residues long. Here the CDR3 DNA reads TGTGCCAGCAGCAACCCCCACCGCAGCTCCTACAATGAGCAGTTCTTC. It encodes CASSNPHRSSYNEQFF.

The chain has TRBV9 and TRBJ2-3, with 8 nucleotides matching TRBD2. CDR1 is SGDLS and CDR2 is YYNGEE in the germline V gene. This CDR3 spans 14 amino acids. V gave up 0 bases and J gave up 8 bases; unmatched junction bases: 5. CDR3 DNA sequence: TGTGCCAGCAGCGTAGCGGGGGGGTTGGGTACGCAGTATTTT. Protein sequence: CASSVAGGLGTQYF.

The sample holds a few counts of this clone. V is TRBV11-2 and J is TRBJ1-6; D perhaps matches TRBD1 (6 bases). The V and J ends lost 5 bases and 7 bases respectively, with 15 bases between them. The CDR3 is 15 residues long. Germline assignment: CDR1 SGHAT and CDR2 FQNNGV. The CDR3 DNA reads TGTGCCAGCAGCATCAGCCAGGGGTACAATTCACCCCTCCACTTT. It is translated as CASSISQGYNSPLHF.

V is TRBV28 and J is TRBJ2-3; 9 bases fit TRBD1. The CDR3 contains 16 residues. The trim removed 6 bases at V and 6 bases at J, leaving 13 bases unmatched. CDR1 and CDR2 from the germline V gene are MDHEN and SYDVKM. The CDR3 spells CASSAPGQGVGDTQYF. DNA for the CDR3: TGTGCCAGCAGCGCCCCGGGACAGGGAGTTGGGGATACGCAGTATTTT.

The chain couples TRBV10-1 to TRBJ2-5; TRBD2 aligns across 9 bases. The V and J ends lost 8 bases and 2 bases, in that order; junction bases with no gene match: 6. The CDR3 consists of 14 residues. CDR1 is WNHNN, CDR2 SYGVQD, per germline (reference sequence). The CDR3 coding sequence is TGCGCCAGCTCTAGCGGGGATAGGCAAGAGACCCAGTACTTC. Translation gives CASSSGDRQETQYF.

This clone was detected a few times. The genes are TRBV5-8 and TRBJ2-5; perhaps TRBD1 as D (6 bases). Germline V gene lookup returns CDR1 SGHTS and CDR2 YDEGEE. Trimming stripped 4 bases from V and 1 base from J, with 11 bases between. This CDR3 spans 14 amino acids. CDR3 residues: CASSLTGSQETQYF. The CDR3 DNA is TGTGCCAGCAGCCTGACAGGATCCCAAGAGACCCAGTACTTC.

This sequence joins TRBV7-9 and TRBJ2-7; the match to TRBD1 covers 8 bases. V gave up 3 bases and J gave up 2 bases; unmatched junction bases: 0. Per the germline V gene, CDR1 is SEHNR and CDR2 is FQNEAQ (reference sequence). CDR3 length: 13 amino acids. The CDR3 DNA reads as TGTGCCAGCAGCTTGACAGGGGCCTACGAGCAGTACTTC. It is translated as CASSLTGAYEQYF.

The CDR3 DNA reads TGCGCCAGCAGCCAACAACAGGGTTGGCAAGAGACCCAGTACTTC. Translation gives CASSQQQGWQETQYF. The chain links TRBV4-3 to TRBJ2-5, with D perhaps TRBD1 (6 bases). Germline V gene lookup returns CDR1 LGHNA and CDR2 YSLEER. CDR3 length: 15 residues. V shed 2 bases and J shed 2 bases, with 12 bases lying between them.